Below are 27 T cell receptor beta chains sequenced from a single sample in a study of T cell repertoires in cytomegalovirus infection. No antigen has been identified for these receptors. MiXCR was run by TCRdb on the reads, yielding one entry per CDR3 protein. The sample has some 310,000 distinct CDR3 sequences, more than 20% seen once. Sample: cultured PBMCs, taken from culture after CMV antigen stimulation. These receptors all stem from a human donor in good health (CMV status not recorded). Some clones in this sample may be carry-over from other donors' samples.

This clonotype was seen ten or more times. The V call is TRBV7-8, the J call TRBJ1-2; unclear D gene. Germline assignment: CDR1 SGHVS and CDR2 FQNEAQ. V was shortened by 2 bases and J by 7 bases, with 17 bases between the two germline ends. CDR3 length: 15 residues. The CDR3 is CASSLRPQPRSGYTF. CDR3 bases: TGTGCCAGCAGCTTACGTCCCCAGCCGAGGTCTGGCTACACCTTC.

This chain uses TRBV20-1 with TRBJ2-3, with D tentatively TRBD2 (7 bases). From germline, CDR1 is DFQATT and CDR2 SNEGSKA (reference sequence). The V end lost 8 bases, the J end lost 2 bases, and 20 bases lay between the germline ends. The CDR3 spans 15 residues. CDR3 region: CSLSRGGGVTDTQYF. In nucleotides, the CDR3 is TGCAGTCTCTCAAGGGGGGGCGGGGTCACAGATACGCAGTATTTT.

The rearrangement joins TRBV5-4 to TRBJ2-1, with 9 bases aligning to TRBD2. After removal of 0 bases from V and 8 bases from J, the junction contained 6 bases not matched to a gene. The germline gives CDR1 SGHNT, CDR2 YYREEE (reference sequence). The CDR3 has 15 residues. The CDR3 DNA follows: TGTGCCAGCAGCTTGGTTTCTAGCGGGAAGGATGAGCAGTTCTTC. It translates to CASSLVSSGKDEQFF.

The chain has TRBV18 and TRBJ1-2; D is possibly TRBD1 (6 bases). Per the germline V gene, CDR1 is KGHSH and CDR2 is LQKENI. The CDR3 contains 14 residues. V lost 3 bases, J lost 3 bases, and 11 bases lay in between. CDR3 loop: CASSPLRGDYGYTF. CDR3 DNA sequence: TGTGCCAGCTCACCCCTCAGGGGCGACTATGGCTACACCTTC.

CDR3 residues: CASSLGDGYNEQFF. The CDR3 DNA reads as TGTGCCAGCAGTCTAGGGGACGGATACAATGAGCAGTTCTTC. The chain links TRBV12-3 or TRBV12-4 to TRBJ2-1, with D perhaps given as TRBD1 or TRBD2 (5 bases each). The V end was cut by 5 bases, the J end by 4 bases, with 12 bases between. This CDR3 region has 14 residues.

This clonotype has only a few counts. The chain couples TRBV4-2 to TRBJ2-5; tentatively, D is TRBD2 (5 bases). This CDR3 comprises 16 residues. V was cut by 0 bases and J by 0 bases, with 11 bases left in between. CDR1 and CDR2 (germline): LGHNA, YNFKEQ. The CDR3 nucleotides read TGTGCCAGCAGCCAAGAAGGGCCGGGATACCAAGAGACCCAGTACTTC. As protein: CASSQEGPGYQETQYF.

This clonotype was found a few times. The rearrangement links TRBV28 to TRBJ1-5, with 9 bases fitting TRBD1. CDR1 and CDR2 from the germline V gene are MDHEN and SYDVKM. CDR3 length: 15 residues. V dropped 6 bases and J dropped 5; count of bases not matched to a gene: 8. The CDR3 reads CASSTGTGTYQPQHF. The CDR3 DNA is TGTGCCAGCAGCACAGGGACAGGGACGTATCAGCCCCAGCATTTT.

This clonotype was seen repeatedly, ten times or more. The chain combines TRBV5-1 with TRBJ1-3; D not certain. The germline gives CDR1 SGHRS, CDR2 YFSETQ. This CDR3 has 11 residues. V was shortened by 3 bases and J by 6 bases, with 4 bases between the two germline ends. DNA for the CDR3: TGCGCCAGCAGCTACTCAAACACCATATATTTT. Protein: CASSYSNTIYF.

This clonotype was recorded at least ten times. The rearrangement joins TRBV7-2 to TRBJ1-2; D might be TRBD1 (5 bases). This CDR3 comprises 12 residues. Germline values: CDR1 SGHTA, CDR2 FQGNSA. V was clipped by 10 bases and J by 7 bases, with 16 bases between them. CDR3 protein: CATSLGVGGYTF. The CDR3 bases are TGTGCCACCTCCTTAGGGGTTGGTGGCTACACCTTC.

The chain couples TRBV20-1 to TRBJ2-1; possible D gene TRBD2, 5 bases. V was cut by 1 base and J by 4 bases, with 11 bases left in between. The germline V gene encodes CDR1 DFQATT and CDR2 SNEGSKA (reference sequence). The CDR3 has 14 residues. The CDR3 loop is CSARGASNYNEQFF. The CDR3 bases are TGCAGTGCTAGAGGGGCTAGCAATTACAATGAGCAGTTCTTC.

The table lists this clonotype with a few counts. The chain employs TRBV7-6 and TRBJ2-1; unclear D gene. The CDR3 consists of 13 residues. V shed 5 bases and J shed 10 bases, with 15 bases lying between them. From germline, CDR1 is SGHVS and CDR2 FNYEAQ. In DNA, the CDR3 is TGTGCCAGCAGCCCCGCCCAGAGAGCGGAGCAGTTCTTC. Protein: CASSPAQRAEQFF.

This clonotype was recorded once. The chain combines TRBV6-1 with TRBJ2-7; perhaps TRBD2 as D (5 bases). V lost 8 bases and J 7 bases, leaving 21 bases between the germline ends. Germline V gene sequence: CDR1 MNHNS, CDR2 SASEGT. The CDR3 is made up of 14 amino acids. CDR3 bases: TGTGCCAGCCGAAAGACGGGATCTACTACGGAGCAGTACTTC. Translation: CASRKTGSTTEQYF.

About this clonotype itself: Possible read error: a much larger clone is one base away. In DNA form, the CDR3 reads TGTGCCAGCAGTTTCTTAGGACAGGGGGAGAAAACTGAAGCTTTCTTT. Residues: CASSFLGQGEKTEAFF. This chain joins TRBV27 and TRBJ1-1; 10 nucleotides agree with TRBD1. Germline loops: CDR1 MNHEY, CDR2 SMNVEV (reference sequence). This CDR3 has 16 amino acids. Trimming at V came to 3 bases and at J to 5 bases, leaving 9 bases not matched to a gene.

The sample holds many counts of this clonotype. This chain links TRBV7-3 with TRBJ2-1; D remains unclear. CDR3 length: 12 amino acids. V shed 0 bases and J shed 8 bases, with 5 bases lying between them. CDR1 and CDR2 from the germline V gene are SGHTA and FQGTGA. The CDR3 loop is CASSLTGDEQFF. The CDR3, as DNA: TGTGCCAGCAGCTTAACTGGGGATGAGCAGTTCTTC.

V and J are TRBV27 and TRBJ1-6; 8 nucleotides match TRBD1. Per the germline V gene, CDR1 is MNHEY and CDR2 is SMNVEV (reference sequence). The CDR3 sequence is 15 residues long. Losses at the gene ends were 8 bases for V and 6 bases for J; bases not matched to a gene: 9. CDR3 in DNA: TGTGCCAGCGGGTCGCCGGGACAGGTTAATTCACCCCTCCACTTT. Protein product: CASGSPGQVNSPLHF.

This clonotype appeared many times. CDR3 sequence reads: CASSRLGGAVTF. The DNA for the CDR3 is TGTGCCAGCAGCCGCCTGGGCGGGGCGGTTACCTTC. This chain links TRBV12-3 or TRBV12-4 with TRBJ1-2; D is possibly TRBD1 (5 bases). Trimming left V 6 bases short and J 14 bases short, with 19 bases between. The CDR3 has 12 residues.

Here the CDR3 DNA reads TGTGCCAGCAGCCTCCTGAACATGAACACTGAAGCTTTCTTT. Protein sequence: CASSLLNMNTEAFF. The chain combines TRBV28 with TRBJ1-1; D not certain. CDR3 size: 14 residues. Between the trimmed V and J ends, which lost 6 bases and 0 bases, there was a span of 11 bases. Germline values: CDR1 MDHEN, CDR2 SYDVKM.

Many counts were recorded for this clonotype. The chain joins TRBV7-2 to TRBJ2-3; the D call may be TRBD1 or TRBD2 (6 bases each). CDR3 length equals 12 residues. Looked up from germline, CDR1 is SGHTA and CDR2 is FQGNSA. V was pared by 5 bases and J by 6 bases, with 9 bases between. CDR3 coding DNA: TGTGCCAGCAGCCGAGGGGGGGATACGCAGTATTTT. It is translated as CASSRGGDTQYF.

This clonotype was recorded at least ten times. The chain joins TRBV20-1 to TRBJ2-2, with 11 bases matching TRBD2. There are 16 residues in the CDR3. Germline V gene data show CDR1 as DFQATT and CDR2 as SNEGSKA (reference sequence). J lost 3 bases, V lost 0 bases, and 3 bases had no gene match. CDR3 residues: CSARDSGRADTGELFF. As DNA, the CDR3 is TGCAGTGCTAGAGATAGCGGGAGGGCCGACACCGGGGAGCTGTTTTTT.

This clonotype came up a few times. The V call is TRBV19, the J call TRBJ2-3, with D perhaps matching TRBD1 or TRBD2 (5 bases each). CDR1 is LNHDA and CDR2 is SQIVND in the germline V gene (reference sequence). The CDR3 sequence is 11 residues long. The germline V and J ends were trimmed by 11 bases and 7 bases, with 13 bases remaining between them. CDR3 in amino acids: CAATEGYTQYF. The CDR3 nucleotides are TGTGCCGCTACCGAGGGGTATACGCAGTATTTT.

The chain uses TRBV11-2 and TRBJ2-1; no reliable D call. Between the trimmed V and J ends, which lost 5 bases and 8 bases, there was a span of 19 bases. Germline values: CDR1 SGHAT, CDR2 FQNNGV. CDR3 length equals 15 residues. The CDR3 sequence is CASSTTQRFFDEQFF. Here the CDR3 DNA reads TGTGCCAGCAGCACGACCCAAAGGTTCTTCGATGAGCAGTTCTTC.

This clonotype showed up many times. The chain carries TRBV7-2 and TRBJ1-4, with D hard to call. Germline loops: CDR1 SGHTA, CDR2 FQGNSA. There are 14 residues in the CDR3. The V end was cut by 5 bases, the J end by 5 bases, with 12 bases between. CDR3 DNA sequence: TGTGCCAGCAGCGTCGGACGGGGAAATGAAAAACTGTTTTTT. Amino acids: CASSVGRGNEKLFF. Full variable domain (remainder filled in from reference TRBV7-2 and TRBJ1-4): GAGVSQSPSNKVTEKGKDVELRCDPISGHTALYWYRQSLGQGLEFLIYFQGNSAPDKSGLPSDRFSAERTGGSVSTLTIQRTQQEDSAVYLCASSVGRGNEKLFFGSGTQLSVL.

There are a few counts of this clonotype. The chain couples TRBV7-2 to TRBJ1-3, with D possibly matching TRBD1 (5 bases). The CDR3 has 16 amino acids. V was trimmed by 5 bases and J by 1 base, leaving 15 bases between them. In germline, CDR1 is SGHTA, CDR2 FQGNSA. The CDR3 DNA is TGTGCCAGCAGCCCAATCGGGGGGTCGTCTGGAAACACCATATATTTT. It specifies CASSPIGGSSGNTIYF.

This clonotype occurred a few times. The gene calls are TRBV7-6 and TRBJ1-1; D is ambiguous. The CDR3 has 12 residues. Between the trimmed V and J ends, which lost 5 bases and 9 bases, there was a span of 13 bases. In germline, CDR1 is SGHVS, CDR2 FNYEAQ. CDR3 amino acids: CASSQDGFQAFF. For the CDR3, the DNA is TGTGCCAGCAGCCAGGATGGATTCCAAGCTTTCTTT.

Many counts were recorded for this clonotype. The CDR3 reads CASSPGSGRAFDTQYF. CDR3 bases: TGTGCCAGCAGCCCCGGTAGCGGGAGGGCCTTTGATACGCAGTATTTT. The rearrangement links TRBV7-2 to TRBJ2-3; TRBD2 aligns across 11 bases. CDR3 length: 16 amino acids. CDR1 and CDR2 (germline): SGHTA, FQGNSA. V was clipped by 5 bases and J by 6 bases; unmatched bases: 10. Combining the CDR3 with reference TRBV7-2 and TRBJ2-3 gives the whole variable domain GAGVSQSPSNKVTEKGKDVELRCDPISGHTALYWYRQSLGQGLEFLIYFQGNSAPDKSGLPSDRFSAERTGGSVSTLTIQRTQQEDSAVYLCASSPGSGRAFDTQYFGPGTRLTVL.

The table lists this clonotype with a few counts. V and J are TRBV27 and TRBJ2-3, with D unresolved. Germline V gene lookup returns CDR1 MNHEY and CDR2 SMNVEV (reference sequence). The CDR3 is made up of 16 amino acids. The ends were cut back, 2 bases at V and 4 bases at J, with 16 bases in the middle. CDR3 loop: CASSLLSPRLADTQYF. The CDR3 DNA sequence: TGTGCCAGCAGTTTACTCTCACCGAGATTGGCAGATACGCAGTATTTT.

The CDR3, as DNA: TGTGCCAGCCGGACTAGCGGGAGTCAGTCCTACAATGAGCAGTTCTTC. Protein sequence: CASRTSGSQSYNEQFF. This rearrangement joins TRBV19 to TRBJ2-1, with 13 nucleotides matching TRBD2. This CDR3 region has 16 residues. Unmatched junction bases numbered 6, after V lost 9 bases and J lost 1 base. Germline-derived CDR1 and CDR2 are LNHDA and SQIVND (reference sequence).